These 12 T cell receptor beta chains were all obtained from the same sample, sequenced in a study of blood T cell repertoires in COVID-19. Measured with immunoSEQ multiplex PCR; TCRdb has only the in-frame clones, and not every one. There are about 300,000 clones in the sample; roughly nine tenths occur only once, and around 2.1% lies in the top ten. The specimen was peripheral blood. These TCRs come from a man between 18 and 35 years old with active or convalescent COVID-19.

The chain employs TRBV19 and TRBJ1-6; a possible D gene is TRBD1 (6 bases). Per the germline V gene, CDR1 is LNHDA and CDR2 is SQIVND (reference sequence). This CDR3 region has 13 residues. Trimming left V 10 bases short and J 11 bases short, with 18 bases between. The CDR3 coding sequence is TGTGCCACCAAAAGGGGGTCTTCGACACCCCTCCACTTT. Protein: CATKRGSSTPLHF. Full variable domain (missing parts from reference TRBV19 and TRBJ1-6): DGGITQSPKYLFRKEGQNVTLSCEQNLNHDAMYWYRQDPGQGLRLIYYSQIVNDFQKGDIAEGYSVSREKKESFPLTVTSAQKNPTAFYLCATKRGSSTPLHFGNGTRLTVT.

This chain links TRBV6-5 with TRBJ1-3, with D perhaps TRBD1 (5 bases). Trimming stripped 6 bases from V and 0 bases from J, with 12 bases between. Germline V gene lookup returns CDR1 MNHEY and CDR2 SVGAGI. The CDR3 consists of 15 residues. DNA of the CDR3: TGTGCCAGCAGCCCCAATACAGGCTCTGGAAACACCATATATTTT. Protein product: CASSPNTGSGNTIYF.

Notes on this clone: The same CDR3 can be traced to other DNA sequences in this sample. This chain links TRBV18 with TRBJ2-7; D is undetermined. This CDR3 comprises 13 residues. Looked up from germline, CDR1 is KGHSH and CDR2 is LQKENI. V was shortened by 2 bases and J by 1 base, with 6 bases between the two germline ends. The CDR3 DNA reads as TGTGCCAGCTCACCATCGGGTTCCTACGAGCAGTACTTC. This codes for CASSPSGSYEQYF.

This chain joins TRBV6-5 and TRBJ2-7; a weak D match, TRBD2 (6 bases). V dropped 10 bases and J dropped 2 bases, with 12 bases sitting between them. Germline V lookup: CDR1 MNHEY, CDR2 SVGAGI. The CDR3 loop spans 12 amino acids. The CDR3 DNA follows: TGTGCCACCGACAGACTAGCCTACGAGCAGTACTTC. Protein product: CATDRLAYEQYF.

This chain links TRBV7-7 with TRBJ2-5; TRBD2 matches at 9 bases. The CDR3 is 16 residues long. Germline CDR1 and CDR2: SSHAT and FNYEAQ (reference sequence). V lost 3 bases to trimming and J lost 6 bases; unmatched junction nucleotides: 11. CDR3 bases: TGTGCCAGCAGCTTGCACCAAGCGGGAGGTGGGAAGACCCAGTACTTC. Encoded protein: CASSLHQAGGGKTQYF. Full variable domain (missing parts from reference TRBV7-7 and TRBJ2-5): GAGVSQSPRYKVTKRGQDVTLRCDPISSHATLYWYQQALGQGPEFLTYFNYEAQPDKSGLPSDRFSAERPEGSISTLTIQRTEQRDSAMYRCASSLHQAGGGKTQYFGPGTRLLVL.

This sequence joins TRBV7-9 and TRBJ1-5; the match to TRBD1 covers 7 bases. The CDR3 is made up of 15 amino acids. In germline, CDR1 is SEHNR, CDR2 FQNEAQ (reference sequence). V shed 5 bases and J 2 bases; nucleotides not matched to a gene: 6. In nucleotides, the CDR3 is TGTGCCAGCAGCCAGACAGGGAGCGGCAATCAGCCCCAGCATTTT. As protein: CASSQTGSGNQPQHF.

The J gene is TRBJ1-2, the V gene TRBV7-9; perhaps TRBD1 as D (6 bases). Germline V gives CDR1 SEHNR, CDR2 FQNEAQ (reference sequence). The germline V and J ends were trimmed by 1 base and 5 bases, with 8 bases remaining between them. The CDR3 covers 13 residues. The CDR3 DNA sequence: TGTGCCAGCAGCTTAGAACAGGGTTATGGCTACACCTTC. Translating gives CASSLEQGYGYTF.

CDR3 region: CASSPGLNYGYTF. The CDR3 DNA follows: TGTGCCAGCAGCCCGGGACTGAACTATGGCTACACCTTC. The chain has TRBV13 and TRBJ1-2; a weak D match, TRBD1 (5 bases). CDR1 and CDR2 from the germline V gene are PRHDT and FYEKMQ (reference sequence). V shed 5 bases and J shed 2 bases, with 9 bases lying between them. The CDR3 sequence is 13 residues long.

Here the CDR3 DNA reads TGTGCCAGCAGCTTGGGATGGAGGAACTACGAGCAGTACTTC. Translating it yields CASSLGWRNYEQYF. The genes are TRBV11-2 and TRBJ2-7, with a tentative D call TRBD2 (5 bases). V was pared by 3 bases and J by 3 bases, with 12 bases between. Germline CDR1 is SGHAT and CDR2 is FQNNGV. The CDR3 totals 14 residues. Drawing the rest from reference TRBV11-2 and TRBJ2-7, the complete variable domain is EAGVAQSPRYKIIEKRQSVAFWCNPISGHATLYWYQQILGQGPKLLIQFQNNGVVDDSQLPKDRFSAERLKGVDSTLKIQPAKLEDSAVYLCASSLGWRNYEQYFGPGTRLTVT.

This chain uses TRBV25-1 with TRBJ2-1; perhaps TRBD1 as D (8 bases). Germline V lookup: CDR1 MGHDK, CDR2 SYGVNS. This CDR3 has 15 residues. V was shortened by 0 bases and J by 10 bases, with 16 bases between the two germline ends. As DNA, the CDR3 is TGTGCCAGCAGTGAATATCTTGGACAGGGAGGGGAGCAGTTCTTC. Its protein is CASSEYLGQGGEQFF.

The genes are TRBV2 and TRBJ1-2, with TRBD1 matching 7 bases. Losses at the gene ends were 10 bases for V and 8 bases for J; bases not matched to a gene: 7. Looked up from germline, CDR1 is SNHLY and CDR2 is FYNNEI. The CDR3 totals 11 residues. The DNA of the CDR3 is TGTGCCACCCAGGGGGGTTACGGCTACACCTTC. As protein: CATQGGYGYTF.

The chain employs TRBV13 and TRBJ1-5; possibly TRBD1 for D (6 bases). The V and J ends lost 3 bases and 6 bases respectively, with 12 bases between them. This CDR3 has 14 amino acids. From germline, CDR1 is PRHDT and CDR2 FYEKMQ (reference sequence). CDR3 residues: CASSFRGGGQPQHF. The DNA of the CDR3 is TGTGCCAGCAGCTTCCGGGGGGGCGGTCAGCCCCAGCATTTT.